This TCR beta chain emerged from a study of T cells in Graves' hyperthyroidism and ophthalmopathy. The germline gives CDR1 MNHEY, CDR2 SMNVEV (reference sequence). CDR3 size: 13 residues. The ends were cut back, 2 bases at V and 4 bases at J, with 8 bases in the middle. This clonotype was recorded at least ten times. RNA transcripts yielded amplified TCR beta CDR3 regions. In the first-round RT-PCR of the TCR CDR3, the HTBI primer set was used. TCRdb processed the multiplex PCR reads anew with MiXCR; each CDR3 protein has one entry. The repertoire has fewer than 650,000 distinct CDR3 sequences, 14% of them found once; the top ten carry about 6.6%. Thyroid ultrasound, orbital computed tomography, clinical symptoms, and serum thyroxine and TRAb underpinned diagnoses.

The chain combines TRBV27 with TRBJ1-1, with D unresolved. Sequencing input: blood. The receptor comes from a woman aged 18-29 years with Graves' ophthalmopathy. In DNA, the CDR3 is TGTGCCAGCAGTTTAGCGGGCCCCACTGAAGCTTTCTTT. Its protein is CASSLAGPTEAFF.